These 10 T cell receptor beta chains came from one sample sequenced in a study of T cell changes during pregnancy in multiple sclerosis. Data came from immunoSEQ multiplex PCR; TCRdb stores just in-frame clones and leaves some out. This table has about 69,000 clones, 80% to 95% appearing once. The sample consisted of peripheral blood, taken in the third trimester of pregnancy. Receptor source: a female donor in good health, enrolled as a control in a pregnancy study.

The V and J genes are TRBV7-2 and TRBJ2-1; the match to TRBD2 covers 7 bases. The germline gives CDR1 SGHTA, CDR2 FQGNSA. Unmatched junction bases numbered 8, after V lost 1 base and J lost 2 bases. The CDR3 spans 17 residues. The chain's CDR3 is CASSLESGGSTYNEQFF. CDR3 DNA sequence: TGTGCCAGCAGCTTAGAGTCGGGCGGGAGTACCTACAATGAGCAGTTCTTC.

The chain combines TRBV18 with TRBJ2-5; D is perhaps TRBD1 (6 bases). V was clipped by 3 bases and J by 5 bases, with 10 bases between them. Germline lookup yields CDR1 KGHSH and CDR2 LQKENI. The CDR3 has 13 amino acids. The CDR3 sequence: CASSPGGRETQYF. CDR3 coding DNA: TGTGCCAGCTCACCTGGGGGCCGTGAGACCCAGTACTTC.

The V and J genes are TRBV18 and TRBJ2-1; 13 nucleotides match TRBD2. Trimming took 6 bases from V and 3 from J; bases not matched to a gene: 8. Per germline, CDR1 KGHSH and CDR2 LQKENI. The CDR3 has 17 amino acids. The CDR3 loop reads CASSPIGTSGNYNEQFF. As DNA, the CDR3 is TGTGCCAGCTCGCCCATTGGGACTAGCGGGAACTACAATGAGCAGTTCTTC.

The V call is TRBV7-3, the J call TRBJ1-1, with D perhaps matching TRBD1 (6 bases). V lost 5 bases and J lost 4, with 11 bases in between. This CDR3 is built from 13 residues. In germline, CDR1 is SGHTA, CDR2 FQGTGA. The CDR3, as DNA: TGTGCCAGCAGCCACGAGGACAGCACTGAAGCTTTCTTT. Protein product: CASSHEDSTEAFF. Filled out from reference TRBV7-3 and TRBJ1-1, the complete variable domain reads GAGVSQTPSNKVTEKGKYVELRCDPISGHTALYWYRQSLGQGPEFLIYFQGTGAADDSGLPNDRFFAVRPEGSVSTLKIQRTERGDSAVYLCASSHEDSTEAFFGQGTRLTVV.

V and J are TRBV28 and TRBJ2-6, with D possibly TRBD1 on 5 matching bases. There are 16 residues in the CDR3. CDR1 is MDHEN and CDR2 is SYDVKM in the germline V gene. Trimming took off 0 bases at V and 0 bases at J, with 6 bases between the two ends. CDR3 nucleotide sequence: TGTGCCAGCAGTTTATGGCAGGGCTCTGGGGCCAACGTCCTGACTTTC. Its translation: CASSLWQGSGANVLTF. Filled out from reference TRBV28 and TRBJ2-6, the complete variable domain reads DVKVTQSSRYLVKRTGEKVFLECVQDMDHENMFWYRQDPGLGLRLIYFSYDVKMKEKGDIPEGYSVSREKKERFSLILESASTNQTSMYLCASSLWQGSGANVLTFGAGSRLTVL.

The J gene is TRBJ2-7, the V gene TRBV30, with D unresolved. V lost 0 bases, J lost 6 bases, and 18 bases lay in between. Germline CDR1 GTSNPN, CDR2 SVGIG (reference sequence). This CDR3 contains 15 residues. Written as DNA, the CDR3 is TGTGCCTGGAGTGTACTGCCTTCTATGGGCCTCGAGCAGTACTTC. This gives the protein CAWSVLPSMGLEQYF.

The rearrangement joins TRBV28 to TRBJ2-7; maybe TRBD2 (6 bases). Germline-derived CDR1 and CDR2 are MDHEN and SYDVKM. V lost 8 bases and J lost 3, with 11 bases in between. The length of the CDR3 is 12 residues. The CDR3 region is CASGGGNYEQYF. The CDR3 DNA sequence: TGTGCCAGCGGCGGAGGGAACTACGAGCAGTACTTC.

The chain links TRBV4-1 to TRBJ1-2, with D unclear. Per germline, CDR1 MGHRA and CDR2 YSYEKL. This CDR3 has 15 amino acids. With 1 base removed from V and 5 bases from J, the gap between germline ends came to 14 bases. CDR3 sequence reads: CASSQVAGIGYGYTF. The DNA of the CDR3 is TGCGCCAGCAGCCAAGTTGCGGGGATTGGGTATGGCTACACCTTC.

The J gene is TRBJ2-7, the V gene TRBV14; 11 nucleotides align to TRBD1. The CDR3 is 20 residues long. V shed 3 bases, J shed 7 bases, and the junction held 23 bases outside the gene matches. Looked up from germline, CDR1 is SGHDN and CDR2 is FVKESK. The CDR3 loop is CASSQEDYWGRTGGLYEQYF. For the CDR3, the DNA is TGTGCCAGCAGCCAGGAAGATTATTGGGGAAGGACAGGGGGCCTCTATGAGCAGTACTTC. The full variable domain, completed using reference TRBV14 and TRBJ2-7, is EAGVTQFPSHSVIEKGQTVTLRCDPISGHDNLYWYRRVMGKEIKFLLHFVKESKQDESGMPNNRFLAERTGGTYSTLKVQPAELEDSGVYFCASSQEDYWGRTGGLYEQYFGPGTRLTVT.

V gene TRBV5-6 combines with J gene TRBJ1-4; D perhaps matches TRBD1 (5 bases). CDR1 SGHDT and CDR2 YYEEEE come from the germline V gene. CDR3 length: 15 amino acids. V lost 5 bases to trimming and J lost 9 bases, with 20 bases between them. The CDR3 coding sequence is TGTGCCAGCAGGGGGGAGGACACCGCTCCTCAAAAACTGTTTTTT. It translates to CASRGEDTAPQKLFF.